Below, 15 T cell receptor beta chains from the same sample are listed, as sequenced in a study of regulatory T cells in long-lasting Graves disease. This sample's time point: newly diagnosed GD, antithyroid drugs for less than 3 months. Following extraction of RNA from PBMCs, that RNA was used to make the TCR library. Arm-PCR of CDR3 regions with iRepertoire HTBI primers generated TCR beta libraries. TCRdb independently ran MiXCR on the multiplex PCR reads; one entry per CDR3 protein. The table shows about 420,000 distinct CDR3 sequences, with around 15% occurring only once. These data were also filed under a second study, of T cells in Graves' hyperthyroidism and ophthalmopathy.

This sample comprised peripheral blood mononuclear cells (PBMCs), obtained at new diagnosis, from a patient treated with antithyroid drugs. These receptor sequences come from a woman aged 18 to 35 with Graves disease.

The CDR3 spells CASSIMVGGRYNEQFF. CDR3 nucleotides: TGTGCCAGTAGTATCATGGTGGGAGGAAGGTACAATGAGCAGTTCTTC. V gene TRBV19 combines with J gene TRBJ2-1, with D maybe TRBD2 (6 bases). The CDR3 is 16 residues long. The V end was cut by 3 bases, the J end by 4 bases, with 16 bases between. The germline CDR1 and CDR2 sequences are LNHDA and SQIVND (reference sequence). The full variable domain, its missing parts supplied by reference TRBV19 and TRBJ2-1, is DGGITQSPKYLFRKEGQNVTLSCEQNLNHDAMYWYRQDPGQGLRLIYYSQIVNDFQKGDIAEGYSVSREKKESFPLTVTSAQKNPTAFYLCASSIMVGGRYNEQFFGPGTRLTVL.

This clonotype was counted at least ten times. The CDR3 sequence is CSVEDRYPGLAAYEQYF. The CDR3 DNA sequence: TGCAGCGTTGAAGATCGCTACCCGGGACTAGCGGCCTACGAGCAGTACTTC. The V and J genes are TRBV29-1 and TRBJ2-7; 11 nucleotides line up with TRBD2. The J segment lost 2 bases and the V segment lost 0 bases, leaving 9 bases of the junction unmatched. The germline gives CDR1 SQVTM, CDR2 ANQGSEA. The length of the CDR3 is 17 residues.

The chain joins TRBV24-1 to TRBJ1-5, with TRBD1 matching 9 bases. CDR3 length: 14 residues. V trimming: 5 bases; J trimming: 6 bases; junction bases outside the gene matches: 4. The germline CDR1 and CDR2 sequences are KGHDR and SFDVKD. The CDR3 coding sequence is TGTGCCACCAGTGGGGAGACAGGGGGTCAGCCCCAGCATTTT. This encodes CATSGETGGQPQHF.

This clonotype has more than one count but fewer than ten. The CDR3 here is CSVSGLASNEQFF. DNA of the CDR3: TGCAGCGTTTCCGGGCTAGCTAGCAATGAGCAGTTCTTC. The chain links TRBV29-1 to TRBJ2-1, with D perhaps TRBD2 (5 bases). Trimming left V 5 bases short and J 6 bases short, with 14 bases between. The CDR3 has 13 residues. Germline CDR1 and CDR2: SQVTM and ANQGSEA.

This clonotype was counted many times. The genes are TRBV28 and TRBJ2-1, with TRBD2 identical over 8 bases. Germline CDR1 reads MDHEN; CDR2 reads SYDVKM. V trimming: 8 bases; J trimming: 0 bases; junction bases outside the gene matches: 9. This CDR3 has 16 residues. In DNA, the CDR3 is TGTGCCAGCTTCTCAAGCGGGAGTTACTCCTACAATGAGCAGTTCTTC. It codes for CASFSSGSYSYNEQFF.

This clonotype was detected ten times or more. This chain links TRBV5-1 with TRBJ2-7; 7 bases are a match to TRBD1. Germline V gene data show CDR1 as SGHRS and CDR2 as YFSETQ. The V segment lost 0 bases and the J segment 4 bases; nucleotides outside the gene matches: 4. The CDR3 runs 14 residues. The CDR3 DNA is TGCGCCAGCAGCTTGGTGGCAGGGGGTTACGAGCAGTACTTC. This gives the protein CASSLVAGGYEQYF. Complete variable domain (other parts from reference TRBV5-1 and TRBJ2-7): KAGVTQTPRYLIKTRGQQVTLSCSPISGHRSVSWYQQTPGQGLQFLFEYFSETQRNKGNFPGRFSGRQFSNSRSEMNVSTLELGDSALYLCASSLVAGGYEQYFGPGTRLTVT.

This clonotype was detected only a few times. V is TRBV28 and J is TRBJ1-5; tentatively, D is TRBD1 (6 bases). Trimming shortened V by 7 bases and J by 0 bases, and 7 bases separated the two germline ends. Germline loops: CDR1 MDHEN, CDR2 SYDVKM. The CDR3 loop spans 13 amino acids. CDR3 amino acids: CASKTGSNQPQHF. CDR3 nucleotide sequence: TGTGCCAGCAAGACAGGTAGCAATCAGCCCCAGCATTTT.

This clonotype was picked up many times. The chain joins TRBV3-1 to TRBJ2-1; 10 bases fit TRBD2. CDR1 is LGHDT and CDR2 is YNNKEL in the germline V gene (reference sequence). The CDR3 consists of 15 residues. The V and J ends lost 5 bases and 1 base, in that order; junction bases with no gene match: 2. The CDR3 region has the DNA TGTGCCAGCAGCAAGCGGGAGGGGTCCTACAATGAGCAGTTCTTC. It is translated as CASSKREGSYNEQFF.

This clonotype was observed many times. Its ends do not fully match the called genes, so a read error is possible. The rearrangement uses TRBV18 and TRBJ2-2; a possible D gene is TRBD2 (5 bases). The CDR3 covers 15 residues. Germline-derived CDR1 and CDR2 are KGHSH and LQKENI. The CDR3 nucleotides are TGTGCCAGCACACCGGTCCGGGGAGACACCGGGGAGCTGTTTTTT. It codes for CASTPVRGDTGELFF.

Concerning this clonotype: The missing conserved phenylalanine or tryptophan at the end of this CDR3 makes a read error likely. The DNA is left out, because the CDR3 cannot be placed on it with certainty; the CDR3 is given as TCRdb lists it. This CDR3 is CASSPLVTRGLAGDNEQFFGP. This chain joins TRBV11-2 and TRBJ2-4; the table's D gene call, TRBD2, was not cross checked with the DNA. Germline V gene lookup returns CDR1 SGHAT and CDR2 FQNNGV. The CDR3 length equals 21 residues, ends included.

The table lists this clonotype with many counts. This rearrangement joins TRBV6-1 to TRBJ1-1; D is uncertain. Germline-derived CDR1 and CDR2 are MNHNS and SASEGT. The CDR3 covers 13 residues. Deletions cut 6 bases from V and 2 bases from J, with 10 bases between. CDR3 amino acids: CASRSLGNTEAFF. CDR3 in DNA: TGTGCCAGCAGATCACTAGGAAACACTGAAGCTTTCTTT.

This clonotype was detected only a few times. CDR3: CASSIPRSGGTEAFF. The CDR3 DNA follows: TGTGCCAGTAGTATCCCCAGATCAGGGGGTACTGAAGCTTTCTTT. The chain couples TRBV19 to TRBJ1-1; 7 bases line up with TRBD1. Germline lookup yields CDR1 LNHDA and CDR2 SQIVND (reference sequence). V lost 3 bases, J lost 5 bases, and 9 bases stayed unmatched. There are 15 residues in the CDR3.

This clonotype was observed a few times. The rearrangement links TRBV14 to TRBJ1-2, with no clear D. This CDR3 is 14 amino acids long. Germline loops: CDR1 SGHDN, CDR2 FVKESK. V lost 2 bases, J lost 0 bases, and 7 bases lay in between. CDR3 bases: TGTGCCAGCAGCCAACACCGGACTAACTATGGCTACACCTTC. It is translated as CASSQHRTNYGYTF. Looking up the rest from reference TRBV14 and TRBJ1-2 gives the full variable domain: EAGVTQFPSHSVIEKGQTVTLRCDPISGHDNLYWYRRVMGKEIKFLLHFVKESKQDESGMPNNRFLAERTGGTYSTLKVQPAELEDSGVYFCASSQHRTNYGYTFGSGTRLTVV.

This clonotype was found many times. This sequence joins TRBV7-2 and TRBJ1-1, with no clear D. Germline V gene lookup returns CDR1 SGHTA and CDR2 FQGNSA. The CDR3 contains 12 residues. The V end was cut by 5 bases, the J end by 6 bases, with 10 bases between. CDR3 protein: CASSEGRSEAFF. DNA for the CDR3: TGTGCCAGCAGCGAAGGACGCTCTGAAGCTTTCTTT.

The sample holds a few counts of this clonotype. This chain connects TRBV5-6 to TRBJ2-2; TRBD1 aligns across 7 bases. The CDR3 has 15 residues. V trimming: 2 bases; J trimming: 5 bases; junction bases outside the gene matches: 6. Germline V gives CDR1 SGHDT, CDR2 YYEEEE. CDR3 nucleotide sequence: TGTGCCAGCAGCTTCCGGGACAGACCTACCGGGGAGCTGTTTTTT. Residues: CASSFRDRPTGELFF.